The rows below give T cell receptor beta chains drawn from one sample of a study of Ad26.COV2.S vaccination and SARS-CoV-2 variants. Only in-frame clones appear in the TCRdb table, and some are missing; sequencing was by immunoSEQ multiplex PCR. The table records some 250,000 clones, 70% to 90% of them present only once. The sample consisted of peripheral blood, taken in a trial of Ad26.COV2.S vaccine versus placebo. Receptor source: a person aged 18-60 years who received the Ad26.COV2.S COVID-19 vaccine or a placebo. Both conserved end residues are part of each CDR3. Each record gives: clone size, V gene, D gene, J gene, CDR3 length, CDR3 DNA, CDR3 protein. A D gene is named only where the DNA matches it firmly. Some rows have no size entry. The others give once, few or many, or a class for an expanded clone.

NA,TRBV4-3,TRBD2,TRBJ2-1,17,TGCGCCAGCAGCCAAGTCAATAGCGGGAGCCGATACAATGAGCAGTTCTTC,CASSQVNSGSRYNEQFF
NA,TRBV2,TRBD2,TRBJ2-1,15,TGTGCCAGCAGGGGCACTAGCGGGGTCTACAATGAGCAGTTCTTC,CASRGTSGVYNEQFF
NA,TRBV28,NA,TRBJ2-7,15,TGTGCCAGCAGCCGGACAGTTCTCAACTCCTACGAGCAGTACTTC,CASSRTVLNSYEQYF
NA,TRBV19,TRBD1,TRBJ2-7,16,TGTGCCAGTAGTCCCAGAGGACAGGGGGCCTCCTACGAGCAGTACTTC,CASSPRGQGASYEQYF
NA,TRBV30,NA,TRBJ1-3,16,TGTGCCTGGAGTGTATCCCCCAGGGGAGCAGGAAACACCATATATTTT,CAWSVSPRGAGNTIYF
NA,TRBV5-1,NA,TRBJ1-2,12,TGCGCCAGCATAGGGAATCATTATGGCTACACCTTC,CASIGNHYGYTF
NA,TRBV6-2/TRBV6-3,TRBD1,TRBJ2-7,17,TGTGCCAGCAGTTACTCCGGACAGGGGATTGGTTCCTACGAGCAGTACTTC,CASSYSGQGIGSYEQYF
NA,TRBV5-1,NA,TRBJ1-1,14,TGCGCCAGCAGCTTGGCCCTTGGGGTACCTGAAGCTTTCTTT,CASSLALGVPEAFF
NA,TRBV5-4,TRBD1,TRBJ2-7,15,TGTGCCAGCAGCGGATGGGGACAGGTAACCTACGAGCAGTACTTC,CASSGWGQVTYEQYF
few,TRBV7-9,TRBD2,TRBJ2-2,14,TGTGCCAGCAGCTCCGGGACGGGGGGCGGGGAGCTGTTTTTT,CASSSGTGGGELFF
NA,TRBV7-3,TRBD1,TRBJ2-1,14,TGTGCCAGCAGCTCCTTGACAGGGTTGAATGAGCAGTTCTTC,CASSSLTGLNEQFF
NA,TRBV10-1,TRBD1,TRBJ2-7,18,TGCGCCAGCAGTGGCCGGGACAGGGGGCCCTCATCCTCCTACGAGCAGTACTTC,CASSGRDRGPSSSYEQYF
NA,TRBV11-2,TRBD2,TRBJ2-6,17,TGTGCCAGCAGCTGGGGAGGGTCCCGGACTGGGGCCAACGTCCTGACTTTC,CASSWGGSRTGANVLTF
NA,TRBV7-2,TRBD1,TRBJ2-4,14,TGTGCCAGCAGCGATCCAGGGGGTAAAAACATTCAGTACTTC,CASSDPGGKNIQYF
NA,TRBV9,NA,TRBJ2-4,14,TGTGCCAGCAGCGGAGGGGTGTCCAAAAACATTCAGTACTTC,CASSGGVSKNIQYF
NA,TRBV30,NA,TRBJ1-3,12,TGTGCCTGGAGTCCAGGGGGAAACACCATATATTTT,CAWSPGGNTIYF
NA,TRBV21-1,NA,TRBJ2-5,17,TGTGCCAGCAGCCCTGGGGCCAGACTAGCGACTCAAGAGACCCAGTACTTC,CASSPGARLATQETQYF
NA,TRBV18,NA,TRBJ1-6,14,TGTGCCAGCTCACCAATAGGACAGTCTTCACCCCTCCACTTT,CASSPIGQSSPLHF
NA,TRBV9,NA,TRBJ2-5,13,TGTGCCAGCAGCGTAGACATTCAAGAGACCCAGTACTTC,CASSVDIQETQYF
NA,TRBV25-1,TRBD1,TRBJ1-6,14,TGTGCCAGCAGACACGGGACAGTGAATTCACCCCTCCACTTT,CASRHGTVNSPLHF
NA,TRBV7-2,NA,TRBJ2-5,15,TGTGCCAGCAGCTTAGGAGGCCGGGGAAAAGAGACCCAGTACTTC,CASSLGGRGKETQYF
NA,TRBV6-2/TRBV6-3,TRBD1,TRBJ1-1,15,TGTGCCAGCAGTTACGGCGGACAGGGGGACACTGAAGCTTTCTTT,CASSYGGQGDTEAFF
few,TRBV11-2,NA,TRBJ2-7,12,TGTGCCAGCAGCTTCGGGTGGTACGAGCAGTACTTC,CASSFGWYEQYF
NA,TRBV10-3,NA,TRBJ2-3,13,TGTGCCACCCGCTGGGGGCTTACAGATACGCAGTATTTT,CATRWGLTDTQYF
NA,TRBV5-6,NA,TRBJ2-3,13,TGTGCCAGCAGCTTCGGGGATCCGGATACGCAGTATTTT,CASSFGDPDTQYF
NA,TRBV12-3/TRBV12-4,TRBD1,TRBJ2-7,13,TGTGCCAGCAGTCAGGGGGCGGGGTACGAGCAGTACTTC,CASSQGAGYEQYF
NA,TRBV7-8,TRBD1,TRBJ2-7,15,TGTGCCAGCAGCTTAGTTGGACAGGGTGGAAGCGAGCAGTACTTC,CASSLVGQGGSEQYF
NA,TRBV7-6,NA,TRBJ2-7,16,TGTGCCAGCAGCTTAGGAGGGTCAGGGCTCCACCACGAGCAGTACTTC,CASSLGGSGLHHEQYF
NA,TRBV19,TRBD1,TRBJ1-6,14,TGTGCCAGCTCCCGGACAGGGTATAATTCACCCCTCCACTTT,CASSRTGYNSPLHF
NA,TRBV2,NA,TRBJ2-5,14,TGTGCCAGCAGTGAAGAGGCGATCCAAGAGACCCAGTACTTC,CASSEEAIQETQYF
NA,TRBV24-1,TRBD1,TRBJ2-5,17,TGTGCCACCAGTGACGCTTTCGACAGGGCAGGGCAAGAGACCCAGTACTTC,CATSDAFDRAGQETQYF
NA,TRBV28,TRBD1,TRBJ2-7,15,TGTGCCAGCAGTTTCCCCGAGGGACAGTACTACGAGCAGTACTTC,CASSFPEGQYYEQYF
NA,TRBV7-8,NA,TRBJ2-1,11,TGTGCCAGCAGCTTAGTGAATGAGCAGTTCTTC,CASSLVNEQFF
once,TRBV11-2,TRBD2,TRBJ2-7,15,TGTGCCAGCAGCTTAAGCGCGGGAGGGCCGGGGGAGCAGTACTTC,CASSLSAGGPGEQYF
NA,TRBV6-2/TRBV6-3,NA,TRBJ1-1,13,TGTGCCAGCAGTTGGGGACTAAACACTGAAGCTTTCTTT,CASSWGLNTEAFF
NA,TRBV12-3/TRBV12-4,NA,TRBJ1-3,12,TGTGCCAGCAGCCCCTCTGGAAACACCATATATTTT,CASSPSGNTIYF
once,TRBV6-6,TRBD1,TRBJ1-2,16,TGTGCCAGCAGCCGGGACAGGGGGCGCTTTGTCTATGGCTACACCTTC,CASSRDRGRFVYGYTF
NA,TRBV29-1,NA,TRBJ1-2,13,TGCAGCGTTGAAGATATACTAAACTATGGCTACACCTTC,CSVEDILNYGYTF
NA,TRBV7-9,NA,TRBJ2-6,15,TGTGCCAGCAGCAGGCTTTCGGGTGGGGCCAACGTCCTGACTTTC,CASSRLSGGANVLTF
NA,TRBV11-2,NA,TRBJ1-5,13,TGTGCCAGCAGCCAGGGACTGTATCAGCCCCAGCATTTT,CASSQGLYQPQHF
NA,TRBV19,NA,TRBJ2-7,13,TGTGCCAGTAGTAACCAGGGTTCCTACGAGCAGTACTTC,CASSNQGSYEQYF
NA,TRBV6-6,NA,TRBJ1-1,14,TGTGCCAGCAGTTCCTGGACATCCGGCACTGAAGCTTTCTTT,CASSSWTSGTEAFF
NA,TRBV27,TRBD1,TRBJ1-2,16,TGTGCCAGCAGACCCGGGACAGGGGTCACTAACTATGGCTACACCTTC,CASRPGTGVTNYGYTF
once,TRBV7-2,NA,TRBJ1-4,16,TGTGCCAGCAGCTCCCCCGGACACCCGGAGAATGAAAAACTGTTTTTT,CASSSPGHPENEKLFF
NA,TRBV18,NA,TRBJ2-2,16,TGTGCCAGCTCACCGCGGGCGGCCTCGAACACCGGGGAGCTGTTTTTT,CASSPRAASNTGELFF
NA,TRBV5-1,NA,TRBJ2-7,13,TGCGCCAGCAGCCGGGAACTAGCTAGGGAGCAGTACTTC,CASSRELAREQYF
NA,TRBV7-9,TRBD2,TRBJ2-1,17,TGTGCCAGCAGCTTAGGAGGGGAGGGCCTTCTTTACAATGAGCAGTTCTTC,CASSLGGEGLLYNEQFF
once,TRBV4-3,NA,TRBJ2-7,15,TGCGCCAGCAGCCAAGATCCCGGGACGCTTACGGAGCAGTACTTC,CASSQDPGTLTEQYF
many,TRBV30,TRBD1,TRBJ2-7,12,TGTGCCTGGAAGACAGGGTCCTACGAGCAGTACTTC,CAWKTGSYEQYF
NA,TRBV4-3,NA,TRBJ2-3,16,TGCGCCAGCAGCCCGGACCAGGGGGGTACGACAGATACGCAGTATTTT,CASSPDQGGTTDTQYF